Sequencing of this T cell receptor (beta chain) was carried out in a study of PD-1 blockade in classical Hodgkin lymphoma. Study conclusions and caveats: Exclusion covered patients beginning nivolumab under 1 year post-ASCT. Nothing has yet pinned down what causes the repertoire differences, possibly disease activity or prior therapy.

Data came from immunoSEQ multiplex PCR; TCRdb stores just in-frame clones and leaves some out. Of tens of thousands of clones detected, 75% to 90% appear once; the ten largest clones hold 3.1%. The CDR3 extends over 16 amino acids. CDR1 and CDR2 from the germline V gene are SGHTA and FQGTGA. V was pared by 2 bases and J by 1 base, with 8 bases of the junction left unmatched. Remarks on this clone: The target antigen is unknown.

Sample time point: cycle 4 day 1 (C4D1), after less than 7 weeks of nivolumab. Every patient experienced relapse after autologous stem cell transplantation, and brentuximab vedotin exposure varied. Thawed PBMCs were the source of CD4+ T cells, purified by magnetic negative selection. Material: CD4+ T cells from blood, obtained before the fourth cycle of nivolumab. The sequence derives from a human donor with classical Hodgkin lymphoma. The V gene is TRBV7-3, the J gene TRBJ2-7, with TRBD2 matching over 7 bases. The DNA of the CDR3 is TGTGCCAGCAGCTTAGGGGGGGACGTTACGTCCTACGAGCAGTACTTC. This sequence encodes CASSLGGDVTSYEQYF.